Listed here is a single T cell receptor (beta chain). The source of the sample is a study of monozygotic twins with inflammatory bowel disease. The CDR3 is 16 amino acids. Germline V lookup: CDR1 ENHRY, CDR2 SYGVKD. TCRdb re-called the 5' RACE reads and shows each CDR3 protein once, DNA omitted. The record lists about 110,000 distinct CDR3 sequences, of which the ten most abundant hold 9.5% to 15%. The rearrangement uses TRBV10-3 and TRBJ1-1; without DNA, the TCRdb call of TRBD1 cannot be checked. This TCR was sampled from a human donor with ulcerative colitis or Crohn's disease, or a healthy co-twin of an affected twin (not recorded which). Sequencing was done on a sample of blood. The CDR3 here is CAISAGVLTWNTEAFF.